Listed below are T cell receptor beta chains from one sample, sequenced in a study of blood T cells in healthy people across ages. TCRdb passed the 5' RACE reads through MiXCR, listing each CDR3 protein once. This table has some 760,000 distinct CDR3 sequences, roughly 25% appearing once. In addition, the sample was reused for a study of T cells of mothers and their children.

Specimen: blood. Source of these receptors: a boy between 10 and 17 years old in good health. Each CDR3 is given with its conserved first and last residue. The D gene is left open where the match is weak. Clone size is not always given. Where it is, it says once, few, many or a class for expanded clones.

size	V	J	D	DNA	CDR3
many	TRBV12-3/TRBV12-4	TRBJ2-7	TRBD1	TGTGCCAGCAGCTCCGGGACAGGGGGCTACGAGCAGTACTTC	CASSSGTGGYEQYF
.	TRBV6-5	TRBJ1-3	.	TGTGCCAGCAGCCGAGAATCTGGAAACACCATATATTTT	CASSRESGNTIYF
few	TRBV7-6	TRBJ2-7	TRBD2	TGTGCCAGCAGCTTAAGTCGGTGGGCAGGGAGGGACGAGCAGTACTTC	CASSLSRWAGRDEQYF
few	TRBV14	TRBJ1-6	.	TGTGCCAGCAGCCAAGCTCAGGGTTTATCTTCACCCCTCCACTTT	CASSQAQGLSSPLHF
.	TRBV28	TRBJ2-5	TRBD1	TGTGCCAGCACCCGGACAGGGGATGAGACCCAGTACTTC	CASTRTGDETQYF
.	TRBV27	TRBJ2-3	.	TGTGCCAGCATTGGACTTAACACAGATACGCAGTATTTT	CASIGLNTDTQYF
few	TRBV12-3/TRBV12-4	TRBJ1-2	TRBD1	TGTGCCAGCAGTATCGGACAGGGCCCCGGCTACACCTTC	CASSIGQGPGYTF
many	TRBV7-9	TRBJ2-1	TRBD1	TGTGCCAGCAGCCAGACAGGGGACGAGCAGTTCTTC	CASSQTGDEQFF
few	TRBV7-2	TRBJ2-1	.	TGTGCCAGCAGCTCAACTAGGGGAATCTCCAATGAGCAGTTCTTC	CASSSTRGISNEQFF
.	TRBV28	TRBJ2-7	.	TGTGCCACTAACCAGGGTAACTACGAGCAGTACTTC	CATNQGNYEQYF
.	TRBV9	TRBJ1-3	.	TGTGCCAGCAGCGGCACAACAGGGTTCGCTGGAAACACCATATATTTT	CASSGTTGFAGNTIYF
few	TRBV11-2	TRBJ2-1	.	TGTGCCAGCAGCTTATCAGGGATGGGCAATGAGCAGTTCTTC	CASSLSGMGNEQFF
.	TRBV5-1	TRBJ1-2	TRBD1	TGCGCCAACAGCTTGGGACCTCCAGGGGGCGTGGGCTATGGCTACACCTTC	CANSLGPPGGVGYGYTF
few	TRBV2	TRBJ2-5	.	TGTGCCACACGAGGGTCAGGCGGGGAGACCCAGTACTTC	CATRGSGGETQYF
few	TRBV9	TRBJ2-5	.	TGTGCCAGCAGCGTAGCCTACCAAGAGACCCAGTACTTC	CASSVAYQETQYF